The 20 T cell receptor beta chains in this list originate from one sample, sequenced in a study of T cell changes during pregnancy in multiple sclerosis. Sequencing was performed with immunoSEQ multiplex PCR; in TCRdb, only in-frame clones are kept and a portion is missing. There are 39,000 or so clones in the sample; about 90% occur only once, and over 8% lies in the top ten. The sequences come from CD8+ T cells from peripheral blood mononuclear cells, collected in the first trimester of pregnancy. The source is a female donor with multiple sclerosis, enrolled in a pregnancy study.

CDR3 sequence: CATSKDRGQVQPQHF. CDR3 coding DNA: TGTGCCACCAGCAAGGACAGGGGGCAGGTTCAGCCCCAGCATTTT. The V gene is TRBV15, the J gene TRBJ1-5, with 11 positions matching TRBD1. After removal of 4 bases from V and 6 bases from J, the junction contained 5 bases not matched to a gene. The CDR3 sequence is 15 residues long. The germline V gene encodes CDR1 LNHNV and CDR2 YYDKDF (reference sequence).

This clone was seen a few times. V is TRBV4-3 and J is TRBJ1-4; 10 bases map to TRBD1. The V segment lost 0 bases and the J segment 6 bases; nucleotides outside the gene matches: 1. The CDR3 has 15 residues. Germline assignment: CDR1 LGHNA and CDR2 YSLEER. CDR3 amino acids: CASSQDGTGDEKLFF. DNA for the CDR3: TGCGCCAGCAGCCAAGATGGGACAGGGGATGAAAAACTGTTTTTT.

The rearrangement links TRBV27 to TRBJ1-1, with D possibly being TRBD1 (5 bases). Per germline, CDR1 MNHEY and CDR2 SMNVEV (reference sequence). CDR3 length: 12 residues. The ends were cut back, 6 bases at V and 10 bases at J, with 15 bases in the middle. In nucleotides, the CDR3 is TGTGCCAGCAGCCCAACAGGAAACGGAGCTTTCTTT. Amino acid sequence: CASSPTGNGAFF.

To note about this clone: The same CDR3 arises from other DNA sequences in this sample as well. The gene calls are TRBV29-1 and TRBJ1-3; D gene unclear. V lost 3 bases, J lost 4 bases, and 4 bases lay in between. In germline, CDR1 is SQVTM, CDR2 ANQGSEA. CDR3 length: 11 residues. The CDR3 region has the DNA TGCAGCGTTGATAGAGGAAACACCATATATTTT. This translates into CSVDRGNTIYF. The whole variable domain, remainder taken from reference TRBV29-1 and TRBJ1-3, is SAVISQKPSRDICQRGTSLTIQCQVDSQVTMMFWYRQQPGQSLTLIATANQGSEATYESGFVIDKFPISRPNLTFSTLTVSNMSPEDSSIYLCSVDRGNTIYFGEGSWLTVV.

This sequence joins TRBV11-2 and TRBJ1-2, with 7 bases matching TRBD1. This CDR3 is built from 10 residues. J lost 13 bases, V lost 6 bases, and 5 bases had no gene match. In germline, CDR1 is SGHAT, CDR2 FQNNGV. CDR3 nucleotide sequence: TGTGCCAGCAGTACAGGGGCTTCCACCTTC. It yields the protein CASSTGASTF.

V usage is TRBV10-3 and J usage is TRBJ1-2; TRBD1 matches at 7 bases. The CDR3 runs 13 residues. V gave up 8 bases and J gave up 3 bases; unmatched junction bases: 6. The germline gives CDR1 ENHRY, CDR2 SYGVKD. The CDR3 DNA reads TGTGCCATCTGGCAGACAGGGTACTATGGCTACACCTTC. Its protein is CAIWQTGYYGYTF.

V is TRBV4-3 and J is TRBJ1-5; TRBD1 agrees at 10 bases. CDR3 size: 15 residues. The junction had 7 bases not matched to a gene; V was cut back by 4 bases and J by 7 bases. Germline V gives CDR1 LGHNA, CDR2 YSLEER. CDR3 loop: CASSLRQGAGQPQHF. The DNA of the CDR3 is TGCGCCAGCAGCCTCCGACAGGGGGCAGGGCAGCCCCAGCATTTT.

This clone was observed a few times. The gene calls are TRBV30 and TRBJ2-2; no clear D. This CDR3 is 12 amino acids long. Looked up from germline, CDR1 is GTSNPN and CDR2 is SVGIG (reference sequence). Trimming took off 7 bases at V and 6 bases at J, with 12 bases between the two ends. The DNA of the CDR3 is TGTGCCTCCGCAGGATTTCCCGGGGAGCTGTTTTTT. As protein: CASAGFPGELFF.

The CDR3 sequence is CASTVLQGDQETQYF. The DNA of the CDR3 is TGTGCCAGTACGGTGTTGCAGGGTGACCAAGAGACCCAGTACTTC. V is TRBV27 and J is TRBJ2-5; D might be TRBD1 (5 bases). Germline V lookup: CDR1 MNHEY, CDR2 SMNVEV (reference sequence). V dropped 9 bases and J dropped 0 bases, with 17 bases sitting between them. This CDR3 spans 15 amino acids.

The gene calls are TRBV7-9 and TRBJ2-1; D is unclear. The CDR3 extends over 18 amino acids. Germline V CDR1 and CDR2: SEHNR, FQNEAQ (reference sequence). The V and J ends lost 3 bases and 1 base respectively, with 19 bases between them. In DNA, the CDR3 is TGTGCCAGCAGCTTTCATATACGGGTTCAGACTTCCTACAATGAGCAGTTCTTC. Translation: CASSFHIRVQTSYNEQFF.

The chain is built from TRBV5-5 and TRBJ1-2; a possible D gene is TRBD1 (5 bases). Germline V gene data show CDR1 as SGHKS and CDR2 as YYEKEE (reference sequence). The ends were cut back, 4 bases at V and 4 bases at J, with 8 bases in the middle. The CDR3 extends over 12 amino acids. The CDR3 loop reads CASSLDSYGYTF. Written as DNA, the CDR3 is TGTGCCAGCAGCCTAGACAGCTATGGCTACACCTTC.

This sequence joins TRBV5-4 and TRBJ2-5; 9 bases align to TRBD2. The J call may be mistaken, given a closer DNA end match to TRBJ2-7. Per the germline V gene, CDR1 is SGHNT and CDR2 is YYREEE (reference sequence). This CDR3 has 15 amino acids. This CDR3 reads CASSLDSGRTYEQYF. The CDR3 DNA reads TGTGCCAGCAGCTTAGACAGCGGGAGGACCTACGAGCAGTACTTC.

The chain joins TRBV5-1 to TRBJ1-3; 9 positions match TRBD1. The CDR3 has 17 residues. Per the germline V gene, CDR1 is SGHRS and CDR2 is YFSETQ. The ends lost 2 bases at V and 4 bases at J; junction bases unmatched: 10. The DNA of the CDR3 is TGCGCCAGCAGCTTTGAAACGACAGGGGGGGGAGGAAACACCATATATTTT. It specifies CASSFETTGGGGNTIYF. Supplemented by reference TRBV5-1 and TRBJ1-3, the full variable domain reads KAGVTQTPRYLIKTRGQQVTLSCSPISGHRSVSWYQQTPGQGLQFLFEYFSETQRNKGNFPGRFSGRQFSNSRSEMNVSTLELGDSALYLCASSFETTGGGGNTIYFGEGSWLTVV.

The chain carries TRBV6-1 and TRBJ2-7; D is possibly TRBD2 (5 bases). Per germline, CDR1 MNHNS and CDR2 SASEGT. V lost 7 bases, J lost 0 bases, and 10 bases lay in between. The CDR3 totals 13 residues. In nucleotides, the CDR3 is TGTGCCAGCACCCACGGGGACTCCTACGAGCAGTACTTC. Encoded protein: CASTHGDSYEQYF.

The chain is built from TRBV12-5 and TRBJ1-1, with D possibly being TRBD1 (5 bases). In germline, CDR1 is LGHNT, CDR2 FRNRAP. The V and J ends lost 2 bases and 5 bases respectively, with 15 bases between them. The CDR3 loop spans 15 amino acids. The CDR3 DNA reads TGTGCTAGTGGTTTGACCCCAGGGCTACGGACTGAAGCTTTCTTT. Translation: CASGLTPGLRTEAFF. Combining the CDR3 with reference TRBV12-5 and TRBJ1-1 gives the whole variable domain DARVTQTPRHKVTEMGQEVTMRCQPILGHNTVFWYRQTMMQGLELLAYFRNRAPLDDSGMPKDRFSAEMPDATLATLKIQPSEPRDSAVYFCASGLTPGLRTEAFFGQGTRLTVV.

The V gene is TRBV7-9, the J gene TRBJ1-1, with D possibly TRBD1 on 5 matching bases. From germline, CDR1 is SEHNR and CDR2 FQNEAQ (reference sequence). The length of the CDR3 is 14 residues. V lost 1 base and J 5 bases, leaving 11 bases between the germline ends. The CDR3 DNA sequence: TGTGCCAGCAGCTTAGATGTGGGGGGGACTGAAGCTTTCTTT. Encoded protein: CASSLDVGGTEAFF.

The chain links TRBV5-4 to TRBJ1-2; D ambiguous. Germline values: CDR1 SGHNT, CDR2 YYREEE (reference sequence). The CDR3 is 15 residues long. V was pared by 0 bases and J by 0 bases, with 9 bases between. The CDR3 reads CASSLAATANYGYTF. The CDR3 DNA sequence: TGTGCCAGCAGCTTGGCCGCTACGGCTAACTATGGCTACACCTTC.

The J gene is TRBJ1-1, the V gene TRBV6-1, with no clear D. This CDR3 is 13 amino acids long. The V end lost 8 bases, the J end lost 0 bases, and 10 bases lay between the germline ends. Per germline, CDR1 MNHNS and CDR2 SASEGT. CDR3 sequence (DNA): TGTGCCAGCCTGACGGAGGTGAACACTGAAGCTTTCTTT. Amino acid sequence: CASLTEVNTEAFF.

The chain joins TRBV11-1 to TRBJ2-7; D perhaps matches TRBD2 (6 bases). Trimming took 2 bases from V and 5 from J, leaving 16 bases between them. The CDR3 is made up of 15 amino acids. Germline loops: CDR1 SGHAT, CDR2 FQDESV (reference sequence). The CDR3, as DNA: TGTGCCAGCAGCTTATTGTCCTCCGGCGGGGACGAGCAGTACTTC. As protein: CASSLLSSGGDEQYF.

This chain links TRBV27 with TRBJ2-2; 12 bases are shared with TRBD2. V gave up 5 bases and J gave up 1 base; unmatched junction bases: 2. The CDR3 is 16 amino acids. In germline, CDR1 is MNHEY, CDR2 SMNVEV (reference sequence). CDR3 coding DNA: TGTGCCAGCAGTCGGACTAGCGGGGAGAACACCGGGGAGCTGTTTTTT. This sequence encodes CASSRTSGENTGELFF.